These T cell receptor beta chains were read from a single sample in a study of T cells in Graves' hyperthyroidism and ophthalmopathy. TCRdb reprocessed the multiplex PCR reads with MiXCR, giving one entry per CDR3 protein. Of about 420,000 distinct CDR3 sequences detected, about a sixth appear once; the ten largest clones hold over 12%. The sequencing input was blood. The origin of the receptors is a woman between 18 and 29 years old with Graves' hyperthyroidism. CDR3s include the opening cysteine and the closing phenylalanine or tryptophan. Fields, in order: clone size, J gene, D gene, V gene, CDR3 protein. A D gene is named only where the DNA matches it firmly. Rows may omit the clone size; those that give it use once, few, many or a size class.

clone size: many
J gene: TRBJ2-1
D gene: -
V gene: TRBV2
CDR3 protein: CAGSGEGNEQFF

clone size: -
J gene: TRBJ2-4
D gene: -
V gene: TRBV27
CDR3 protein: CASSLSLAKNIQYF

clone size: few
J gene: TRBJ1-2
D gene: TRBD1
V gene: TRBV6-1
CDR3 protein: CASRSSPGQGTYGYTF

clone size: -
J gene: TRBJ1-1
D gene: -
V gene: TRBV7-9
CDR3 protein: CASSLVEVNTEAFF

clone size: many
J gene: TRBJ2-7
D gene: -
V gene: TRBV20-1
CDR3 protein: CSASGGGTNNYEQYF

clone size: many
J gene: TRBJ1-4
D gene: -
V gene: TRBV19
CDR3 protein: CASSIRGGGDEKLFF

clone size: many
J gene: TRBJ2-5
D gene: TRBD2
V gene: TRBV27
CDR3 protein: CASSLRPVGTSGRRETQYF

clone size: many
J gene: TRBJ1-2
D gene: -
V gene: TRBV6-6
CDR3 protein: CASSYSEMGRLGYTF

clone size: -
J gene: TRBJ1-6
D gene: TRBD1
V gene: TRBV10-2
CDR3 protein: CASSHGQETYNSPLHF

clone size: -
J gene: TRBJ2-3
D gene: -
V gene: TRBV9
CDR3 protein: CASSVVGTADTQYF

clone size: many
J gene: TRBJ2-7
D gene: -
V gene: TRBV29-1
CDR3 protein: CSVVVGQAGGKQYF